This record concerns one TCR beta chain sequence. Its antigen is still unknown. No per-base quality is available; no much larger clone lies one base away. This sample is part of a study of blood T cell repertoires in COVID-19 (dated by TCRdb to 2018 to 2021). At the level of the whole study: The collaborator samples originated in the United States, Italy and Spain and spanned the acute and convalescent phases of COVID-19. The material from the prospective study consisted of cDNA or gDNA derived from T cells, B-cell-depleted T cells, or PBMCs. Subjects who had been exposed to COVID-19, were actively infected with it, or had recovered from it provided the deeply sampled blood TCRbeta repertoires that made up the dataset. The repertoires were released in a freely available public database intended as a resource for research on the immune response to SARS-CoV-2. The samples were drawn from the first 160 participants of the ongoing ImmuneRACE study and from 950 to 1,500 subjects provided by 6 global collaborators. A de-identified subject ID, COVID-19 status, age in years and sex were almost always included in the sample metadata. Where available, HLA class I and class II types were obtained from metadata supplied by the sample provider rather than from assay-based typing.

TCRbeta CDR3 regions were amplified from genomic DNA by means of the immunoSEQ Assay, a bias-controlled multiplex PCR. From the authors' description of their analysis: The number of nucleated cells in each sample was estimated from the amplification of reference gene primers within the assay. To quantify the absolute abundance of each unique TCRbeta CDR3 rearrangement, sequence reads were collapsed and filtered. For each sample, productive Simpson clonality was calculated by taking the square root of Simpson's diversity index across productive rearrangements. The clones in this table, taken by TCRdb from immuneACCESS, are in-frame only. Not every clone is retained; where verified, under half of the shortfall comes from an unresolved V gene, and the cause of the rest is unknown. V and J calls and clone size follow that table, whereas D and trimming were derived from the DNA. For this sample the table gives a few hundred thousand clones, of which 75% to 90% were detected only once. The top ten clonotypes cover around 12% of the sample.

The paper as a whole reports these results and caveats: Clinical and demographic metadata were provided uncurated, with the amount varying by source and participant.

In Seattle, one collaborating source enrolled patients while the infection was active and tracked those patients longitudinally over the course of disease. Each collaborating institution followed its own protocols to collect whole blood in K2EDTA tubes. Collaborator samples were shipped for TCRbeta analysis as frozen whole blood, isolated PBMCs, or DNA extracted from either sample type. V is pruned by 5 bases and J by 4 bases, leaving 7 bases of the junction without a gene match. CDR1 is given as SGHTA and CDR2 as FQGNSA, both from the germline V gene. Measured from the cysteine to the phenylalanine, the CDR3 is 16 residues long. Just CDR3 DNA is preserved here, 48 bases in frame from base 1.

The sequence joins TRBV7-2 to TRBJ1-3; 11 of the junction bases match TRBD1. Sequenced input: peripheral blood. This sequence was found in a woman in her seventies with COVID-19, enrolled during active disease. CDR3 region: CASSPGQGARGNTIYF. In nucleotide form, the sequence is TGTGCCAGCAGCCCCGGACAGGGGGCGAGGGGAAACACCATATATTTT. The full variable domain, completed from the reference TRBV7-2 and TRBJ1-3 proteins outside the CDR3, reads GAGVSQSPSNKVTEKGKDVELRCDPISGHTALYWYRQSLGQGLEFLIYFQGNSAPDKSGLPSDRFSAERTGGSVSTLTIQRTQQEDSAVYLCASSPGQGARGNTIYFGEGSWLTVV.